This T cell receptor beta chain was obtained from a study of CD8+ T cells in alopecia areata. This clone was seen only a few times. Germline V gene data show CDR1 as MNHEY and CDR2 as SVGAGI. The germline V and J ends were trimmed by 6 bases and 2 bases, with 8 bases remaining between them. This CDR3 comprises 12 residues. cDNA reverse transcribed from extracted RNA served as the sequencing template. Clones were sequenced by immunoSEQ multiplex PCR, and TCRdb holds only the in-frame ones, with some missing. The sample shows 180,000 or so clones, about 67% of them seen only once. This chain uses TRBV6-5 with TRBJ2-7, with D maybe TRBD2 (5 bases). This sample comprised CD8+ T cells sorted from blood, obtained at week 0. This clonotype was sampled from a human donor with alopecia areata. Here the CDR3 DNA reads TGTGCCAGCAGCCCCGGGACCTACGAGCAGTACTTC. Translating gives CASSPGTYEQYF.